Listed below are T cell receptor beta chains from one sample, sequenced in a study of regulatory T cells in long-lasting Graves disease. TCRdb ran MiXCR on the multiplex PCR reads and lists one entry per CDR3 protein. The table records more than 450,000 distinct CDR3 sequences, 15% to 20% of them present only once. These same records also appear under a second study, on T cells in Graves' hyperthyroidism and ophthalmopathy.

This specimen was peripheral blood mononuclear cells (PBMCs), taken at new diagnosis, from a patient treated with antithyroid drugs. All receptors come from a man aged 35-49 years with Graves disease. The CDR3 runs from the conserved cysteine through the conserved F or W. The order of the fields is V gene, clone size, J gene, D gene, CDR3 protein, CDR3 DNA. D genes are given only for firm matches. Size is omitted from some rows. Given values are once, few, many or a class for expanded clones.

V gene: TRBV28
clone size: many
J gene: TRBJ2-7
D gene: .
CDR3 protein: CASSQPPYKNFYEQYF
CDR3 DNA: TGTGCCAGCAGTCAACCCCCTTACAAAAACTTCTACGAGCAGTACTTC

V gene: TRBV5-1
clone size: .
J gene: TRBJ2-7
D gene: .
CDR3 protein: CASSPPLGSSEQYF
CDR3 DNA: TGCGCCAGCAGCCCCCCCCTGGGGTCGAGCGAGCAGTACTTC

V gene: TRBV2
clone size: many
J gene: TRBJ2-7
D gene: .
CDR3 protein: CASSGRGRYYEQYF
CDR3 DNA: TGTGCCAGCAGTGGAAGGGGACGCTACTACGAGCAGTACTTC

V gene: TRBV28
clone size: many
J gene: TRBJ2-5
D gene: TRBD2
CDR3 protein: CASHSSGRSLTQYF
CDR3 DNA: TGTGCCAGCCATTCAAGCGGGAGAAGTCTTACCCAGTACTTC

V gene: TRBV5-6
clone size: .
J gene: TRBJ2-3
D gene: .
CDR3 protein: CASSGFRTASTDTQYF
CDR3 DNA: TGTGCCAGCAGTGGGTTTCGGACGGCGAGCACAGATACGCAGTATTTT

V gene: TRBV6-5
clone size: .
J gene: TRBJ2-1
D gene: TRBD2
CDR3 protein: CASSYSSSGSIHEQFF
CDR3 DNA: TGTGCCAGCAGTTACTCGTCTAGCGGGAGTATCCACGAGCAGTTCTTC

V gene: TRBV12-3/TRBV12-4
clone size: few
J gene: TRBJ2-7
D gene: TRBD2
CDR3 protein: CASSSFLSSGFSYEQYF
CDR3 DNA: TGTGCCAGCAGTTCTTTTCTCTCTAGCGGGTTTTCCTACGAGCAGTACTTC

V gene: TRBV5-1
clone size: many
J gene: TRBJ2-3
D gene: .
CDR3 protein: CASSPGMRLADTQYF
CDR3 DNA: TGCGCCAGCAGCCCGGGGATGAGGCTCGCAGATACGCAGTATTTT

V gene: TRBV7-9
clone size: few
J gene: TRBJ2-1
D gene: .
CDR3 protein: CASSFPRGIDDEQFF
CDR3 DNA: TGTGCCAGCAGCTTTCCCCGGGGGATAGACGATGAGCAGTTCTTC

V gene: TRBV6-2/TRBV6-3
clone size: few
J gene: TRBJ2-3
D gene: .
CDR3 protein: CATQKVPGIDTQYF
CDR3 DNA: TGTGCCACCCAGAAGGTCCCAGGGATAGATACGCAGTATTTT

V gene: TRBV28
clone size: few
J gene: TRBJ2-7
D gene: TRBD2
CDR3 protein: CASSTKGLAGAWEQYF
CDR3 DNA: TGTGCCAGCAGTACAAAAGGACTAGCGGGAGCGTGGGAGCAGTACTTC